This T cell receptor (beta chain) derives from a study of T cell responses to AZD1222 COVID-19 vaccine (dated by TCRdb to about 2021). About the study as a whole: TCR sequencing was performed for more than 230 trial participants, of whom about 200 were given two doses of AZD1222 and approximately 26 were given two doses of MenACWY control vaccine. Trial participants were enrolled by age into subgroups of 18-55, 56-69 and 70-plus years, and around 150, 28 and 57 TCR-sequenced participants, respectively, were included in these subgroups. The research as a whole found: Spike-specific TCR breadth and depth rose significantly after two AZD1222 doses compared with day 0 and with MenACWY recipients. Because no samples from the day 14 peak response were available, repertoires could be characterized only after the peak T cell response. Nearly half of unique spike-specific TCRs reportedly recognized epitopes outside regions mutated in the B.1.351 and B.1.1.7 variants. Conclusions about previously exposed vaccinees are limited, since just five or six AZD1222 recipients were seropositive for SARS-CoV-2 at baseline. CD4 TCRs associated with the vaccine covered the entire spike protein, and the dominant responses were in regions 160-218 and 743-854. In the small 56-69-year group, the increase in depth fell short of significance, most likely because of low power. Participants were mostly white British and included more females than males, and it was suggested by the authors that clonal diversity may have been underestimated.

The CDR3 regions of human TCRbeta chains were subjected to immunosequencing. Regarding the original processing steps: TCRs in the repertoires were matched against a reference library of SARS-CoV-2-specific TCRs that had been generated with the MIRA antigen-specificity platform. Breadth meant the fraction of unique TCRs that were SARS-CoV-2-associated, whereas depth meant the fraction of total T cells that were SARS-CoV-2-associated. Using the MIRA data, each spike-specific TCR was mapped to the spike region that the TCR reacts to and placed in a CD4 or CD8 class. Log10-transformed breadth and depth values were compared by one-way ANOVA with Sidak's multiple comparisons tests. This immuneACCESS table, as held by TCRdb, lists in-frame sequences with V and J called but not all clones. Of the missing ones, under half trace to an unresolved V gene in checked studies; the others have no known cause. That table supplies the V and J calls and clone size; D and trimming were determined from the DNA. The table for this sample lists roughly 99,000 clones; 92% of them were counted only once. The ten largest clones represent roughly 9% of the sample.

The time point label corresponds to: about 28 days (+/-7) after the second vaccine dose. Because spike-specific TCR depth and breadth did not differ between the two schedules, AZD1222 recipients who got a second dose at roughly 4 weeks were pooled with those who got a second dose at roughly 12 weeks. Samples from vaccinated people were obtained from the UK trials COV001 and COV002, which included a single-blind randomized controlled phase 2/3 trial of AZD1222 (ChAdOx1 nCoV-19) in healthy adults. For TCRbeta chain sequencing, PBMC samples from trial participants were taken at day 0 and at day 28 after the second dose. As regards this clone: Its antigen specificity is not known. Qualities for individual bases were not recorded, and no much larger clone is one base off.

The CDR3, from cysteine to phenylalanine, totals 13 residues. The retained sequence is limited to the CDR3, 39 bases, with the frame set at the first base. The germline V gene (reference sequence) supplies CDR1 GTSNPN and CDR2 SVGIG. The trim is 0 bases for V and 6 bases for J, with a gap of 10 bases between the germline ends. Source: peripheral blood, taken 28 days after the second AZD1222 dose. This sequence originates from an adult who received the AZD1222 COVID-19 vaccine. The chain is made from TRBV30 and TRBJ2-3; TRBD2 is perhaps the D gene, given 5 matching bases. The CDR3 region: CAWSVLDLDTQYF. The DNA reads TGTGCCTGGAGTGTACTAGATCTTGATACGCAGTATTTT. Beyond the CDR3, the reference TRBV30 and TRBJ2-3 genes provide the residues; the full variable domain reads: SQTIHQWPATLVQPVGSPLSLECTVEGTSNPNLYWYRQAAGRGLQLLFYSVGIGQISSEVPQNLSASRPQDRQFILSSKKLLLSDSGFYLCAWSVLDLDTQYFGPGTRLTVL.